This T cell receptor beta chain is from a study of blood T cell repertoires in COVID-19. Study details: Researchers got acute and convalescent COVID-19 samples from the United States, Italy and Spain. From T cells, B-cell-depleted T cells, or PBMCs came the material, which was cDNA or gDNA.

This clone appeared a few times. Original data processing: Reference gene primer amplification in the assay estimated nucleated cell counts. The assay was immunoSEQ multiplex PCR, and TCRdb's table has in-frame clones only and misses some. Clonal size and the V and J genes are those of that table, whereas D and trimming came from the DNA. Among roughly 350,000 clones listed, roughly 85% were seen once. Germline values: CDR1 LNHDA, CDR2 SQIVND (reference sequence). The length of the CDR3 is 15 residues. V lost 5 bases and J lost 2; bases outside the gene matches: 8. Sequences were obtained from peripheral blood. The V call is TRBV19, the J call TRBJ2-7, with 8 nucleotides matching TRBD1. The clonotype was recovered from a woman younger than 35 with acute or convalescent COVID-19. The CDR3 DNA is TGTGCCAGTAGTCCCAGGACAGGGAACCCCTACGAGCAGTACTTC. Its translation is CASSPRTGNPYEQYF.